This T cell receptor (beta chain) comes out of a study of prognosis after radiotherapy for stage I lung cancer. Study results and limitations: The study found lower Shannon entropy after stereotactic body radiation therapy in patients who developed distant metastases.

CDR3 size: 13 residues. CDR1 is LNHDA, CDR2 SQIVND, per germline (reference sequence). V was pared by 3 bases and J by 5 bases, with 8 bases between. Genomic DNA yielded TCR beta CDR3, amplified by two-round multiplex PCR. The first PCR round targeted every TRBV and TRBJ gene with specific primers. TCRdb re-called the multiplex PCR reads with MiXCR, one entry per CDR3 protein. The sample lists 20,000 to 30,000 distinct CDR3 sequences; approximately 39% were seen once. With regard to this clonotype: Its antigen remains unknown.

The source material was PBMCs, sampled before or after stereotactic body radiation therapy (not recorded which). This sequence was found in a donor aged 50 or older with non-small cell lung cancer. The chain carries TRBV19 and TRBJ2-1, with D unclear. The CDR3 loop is CASSITRNNEQFF. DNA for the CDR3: TGTGCCAGTAGTATCACACGGAACAATGAGCAGTTCTTC.